This T cell receptor beta chain was documented in a study of graft-versus-host responses after intestinal transplantation. Study summary: All of the recipients had induction that used anti-thymocyte globulin, then tacrolimus and steroids for around three years.

Method: immunoSEQ multiplex PCR; TCRdb's copy keeps in-frame clones and lacks some. The profile shows approximately 120,000 clones, about 92% of them singletons. Trimming pared 6 bases from V and 1 base from J, leaving 12 bases between. Germline assignment: CDR1 MNHEY and CDR2 SVGAGI. The CDR3 is 14 amino acids. On this clone itself: Its antigen remains unidentified.

Whole-study results and caveats: Graft-donor T cell macrochimerism in patients accompanied high graft-versus-host to host-versus-graft clonal ratios in allografts.

The starting material was unstimulated CD4+ T cells sorted from spleen or lymph node cells, obtained before intestinal transplant. The chain joins TRBV6-5 to TRBJ2-5; no definite D call. The TCR was taken from a human donor who received an intestinal transplant. The DNA for the CDR3 is TGTGCCAGCAGAGACGACCAACTCCAAGAGACCCAGTACTTC. Translating gives CASRDDQLQETQYF.